This TCR beta chain is drawn from a study of cytomegalovirus exposure and HLA in healthy donors (dated by TCRdb to the late 2010s). In terms of the full investigation: In an earlier analysis of some 610 of the donors, 276 Gb of sequence data and some 120 million unique TCR beta sequences from about 179 million T cells were reported. Roughly 300 gigabases of sequencing data and 70 million to 100 million unique TCR sequences were included in an early release covering under 650 HLA-typed donors. The genetic ancestry cluster associated with self-reported Caucasian donors included around 76% of the 398 genotyped donors. The study aimed to test whether cataloging public T cell receptors could reveal signatures of past pathogen exposure. The study used immunosequencing to profile the T cell repertoires of 600 to 850 subjects and linked those repertoires to cytomegalovirus serostatus. Along with the approximately 700-subject first cohort, a separate validation cohort of over a hundred different subjects was used. The study combined high-throughput TCR immunosequencing, statistical association of individual TCRs with disease status, and machine learning to predict cytomegalovirus infection status. A later analysis re-analyzed previously published TCR beta repertoires from about 730 donors and added high-resolution HLA genotyping to study TCR occurrence patterns. The later analysis used no new phenotypic data to find candidate immune exposures, relying instead on TCR beta sequences and their occurrence across donors. An earlier analysis of approximately 640 of the donors applied high-throughput TCR beta sequencing to assess whether each TCR beta V gene segment acted as functional or pseudogenic. Donor age, sex, ethnicity and CMV serostatus were compiled together with the repertoire data. A later genetic analysis took genome-wide SNP genotypes for about 60% of the roughly 670 donors and used that subset as a discovery cohort. All discovery cohort repertoires had been generated using a single sequencing platform. Both class I and class II loci were covered by HLA typing, at four-digit resolution. Typing coverage differed by locus: A, B, C, DRB1 and DQB1 were typed in about 629-640 donors, DQA1 in about 510, DPA1 in 600 to 610, and DPB1 in just under 490. Because of strong linkage in the cohort, four to six DR-DQ haplotypes were treated as single units for association and clustering. Among 398 genotyped donors of the cohort, an average of about 240,000 unique TCR beta nucleotide sequences were sequenced per donor, approximately 20% of them non-productive.

Study-level results and caveats: An earlier analysis of approximately 540 of the donors showed that most TCR beta V segments appeared in productive rearrangements either about 87% or about 30% of the time, which broadly matched IMGT annotations. Most TCR sequences were observed very rarely across donors, whereas some public TCRs were present in many individuals. Cytomegalovirus status was reported to be diagnosed by the classifier with high specificity and sensitivity in both the original and validation cohorts. A total of about 180 TCR beta chains were listed by the study as associated with cytomegalovirus. In vitro tests confirmed that a few of the cytomegalovirus-associated TCR beta chains recognize cytomegalovirus antigens. According to a later genetic analysis, donors in an Asian-associated ancestry cluster had fewer N-insertions in productive TCRs than the approximately 630-donor mean. A later analysis found that TCR association rates varied across HLA loci, with DRB1 alleles showing the most associated TCRs and HLA-C alleles the fewest. Because HLA typing was missing for some donors at each locus, association tests included only the typed subset. A later analysis found that HLA-associated TCR beta chains were more clonally expanded and had lower generation probabilities than equally common non-associated chains. A later genetic analysis associated a missense DCLRE1C variant with V-gene and J-gene trimming of TCR beta chains, and an independent cohort replicated the association. Sequencing depth was assumed to be roughly uniform across donors in the presence/absence analyses, though that assumption may not hold. CMV serostatus was the only immune exposure information available for the cohort. Specific HLA alleles were associated with 16,951 TCR beta sequences at a false discovery rate of 0.05 in a later analysis. The cohort was sequenced for TCR beta chains only, and without alpha or paired-chain data the features that could be detected were limited. Assigning TCR associations to individual alleles was difficult when HLA alleles, especially DR and DQ, strongly co-occurred. Because counts were too low, about 18 rarely observed V segments, including chromosome 9 orphons, were excluded from the earlier analysis of several hundred of the donors. A group of highly shared sequence variants was considered likely to be a technical artifact of the sequencing pipeline. Some IMGT-functional V segments, including TRBV6-2 and TRBV6-3, could not be told apart with the 87-base-pair reads, so those segments were excluded. In a later analysis, several top co-occurrence clusters were reported to appear linked to parvovirus B19, influenza, CMV and Epstein-Barr virus. According to the authors, the approach could potentially be generalized to other disease states and immunological phenotypes. A further reported finding was that TCR beta sequences accurately predicted the HLA-A and HLA-B alleles for most subjects in the first cohort. Correlated functional status among segregating V segments might reflect linkage disequilibrium, but an unknown experimental factor could not be ruled out. According to a later analysis, most CMV-associated TCR beta chains appeared to be HLA-restricted, and the HLA associations seemed to be driven largely by CMV exposure.

Turning to this clone: There is no known antigen for this receptor. Base qualities are not at hand, and no much larger clone is one base apart.

The CDR3 contains 14 residues, cysteine and phenylalanine counted. The DNA shown is the 42-base CDR3, in frame from base 1. Reading the germline V gene (reference sequence) gives CDR1 SGHNT and CDR2 YYREEE. V gives up 4 bases and J gives up 10 bases, and the segment between their germline ends measures 18 bases. In total, roughly 710 healthy bone marrow donors made up the cohort. All cohort members were sampled while nominally healthy, although unrecorded immune exposures were likely present. The donor was CMV seronegative and was included in the group of 352 seronegative cohort members. Each donor provided a peripheral blood sample, and peripheral blood mononuclear cells were used for TCR beta sequencing. Genomic DNA extraction from the blood cell samples was performed with the Qiagen DNeasy Blood Extraction Kit. The library was made by the immunoSEQ multiplex PCR assay. For the multiplex PCR, a mixture combining 60 forward primers for TCR Vbeta segments and 13 reverse primers for TCR Jbeta segments was used. The CDR3 region of rearranged TCR beta genes was amplified from genomic DNA with a multiplex PCR assay. The Illumina HiSeq System was used to sequence the amplified TCR beta libraries as 87-base-pair reads. The study's processing was this. A later analysis counted tens of millions of unique TCR beta chains across the 666 repertoires, and roughly 9.9 million of these chains were shared by at least two donors. Raw reads were error-corrected and collapsed into unique sequences with a nearest-neighbor algorithm that merged closely related sequences to remove PCR and sequencing errors. Alignment of CDR3 sequences to IMGT reference sequences was used to assign V, D and J gene segments. For a sequence to be retained, a match of at least six nucleotides was required to both a V gene segment and a J gene segment. A rearrangement was called productive if the CDR3 had no stop codons and remained in frame with V and J, and every other rearrangement was called non-productive. CDR3 was defined according to IMGT convention as the region running from the second conserved V-encoded cysteine to the conserved J-encoded phenylalanine. The earlier analysis of about 570 of the donors excluded any sequence lacking an unambiguous match to a single V gene segment. An earlier analysis of a few hundred of the donors classified V segments as functional when productive rearrangements were above 56.7% and as segregating when the standard deviation between donors was above 5%. To diagnose cytomegalovirus status from the catalog of TCR beta chain sequences, a statistical classification framework was built. In a later analysis, V and J genes were assigned by comparing TCR nucleotide sequences against IMGT/GENE-DB human TR gene sequences. Using the TCRdist pipeline, a later analysis assigned CDR3 sequences along with most-parsimonious VDJ recombination scenarios. In a later analysis, every TCR beta chain was defined by the combination of its CDR3 amino acid sequence and its V-gene family, and reads without a unique V-gene family were dropped. To address suspected cross-contamination and a sequencing artifact, a later analysis removed under 600 highly shared, low-generation-probability nucleotide sequences. For each public chain, a later analysis derived a clonal expansion index from normalized ranks of inferred template counts within each repertoire. A later analysis computed generation probabilities with a VDJ recombination model fitted to out-of-frame rearrangements, and checked the results against IGoR. A later analysis scored TCR-TCR, TCR-HLA and TCR-CMV co-occurrence with hypergeometric tests, applying a repertoire-size bias correction to TCR pairs. False discovery rates were estimated in a later analysis by permuting HLA or CMV assignments 20 times. In a later analysis, co-occurring TCRs were grouped using DBSCAN, with TCRdist sequence similarity added in when clustering inside HLA-allele-positive subsets. Repertoires with fewer than 30,000 or more than 120,000 public chains, plus five repertoires with anomalous nucleotide sharing, were excluded from co-occurrence clustering. The immuneACCESS repertoire file appears here via TCRdb, limited to in-frame rearrangements. These files lack a portion of the clones; in checked studies, under half of the deficit traces to unresolved V genes, and the cause of the others is not known. D and trimming were read from the DNA, whereas the V and J calls and clone size are those reported in that table. The sample profile shows 200,000 to 250,000 clones; 70% to 80% of them were found once. Together, the top ten hold under 2% of the sample.

The chain employs TRBV5-4 and TRBJ2-1; matching of 6 bases hints at TRBD2 as the D gene. This clonotype was sampled from a woman in her thirties in good health and CMV-seronegative. Sequences were obtained from PBMCs. The nucleotide sequence reads as follows: TGTGCCAGCAGCCCCGGACGACTTGGGGGGGAGCAGTTCTTC. Its protein reads: CASSPGRLGGEQFF.